Following are 4 T cell receptor beta chains from one sample sequenced in a study of T-cell memory formation after mild COVID-19. TCRdb used MiXCR to reprocess the 5' RACE reads, holding one entry per CDR3 protein. The sample has hundreds of thousands of distinct CDR3 sequences, about 20% seen once; the top ten hold roughly a fifth. Sequencing was performed on PBMCs or a T cell subset sorted from them (not recorded which). The receptor set was obtained from a man younger than 35 who had mild COVID-19 (a few samples of this study predate the infection). Cell type and time point are not known.

The chain carries TRBV4-3 and TRBJ2-4; D gene uncertain. Germline V CDR1 and CDR2: LGHNA, YSLEER. The V end was cut by 0 bases, the J end by 5 bases, with 5 bases between. The CDR3 is 13 amino acids. CDR3 residues: CASSQDQQNIQYF. The CDR3 region has the DNA TGCGCCAGCAGCCAAGACCAGCAAAACATTCAGTACTTC.

This clonotype was seen only a few times. The chain is built from TRBV20-1 and TRBJ2-5, with 7 bases matching TRBD1. This CDR3 is 13 amino acids long. Germline values: CDR1 DFQATT, CDR2 SNEGSKA (reference sequence). The junction had 10 bases not matched to a gene; V was cut back by 5 bases and J by 7 bases. The CDR3 nucleotides are TGCAGTGCTCTTGACAGGGCCCCCGGGACCCAGTACTTC. It is translated as CSALDRAPGTQYF.

The V gene is TRBV6-5, the J gene TRBJ1-1; perhaps TRBD1 as D (6 bases). Trimming took off 6 bases at V and 1 base at J, with 12 bases between the two ends. The CDR3 has 14 residues. The germline V gene has CDR1 MNHEY and CDR2 SVGAGI. CDR3 amino acids: CASSPGGQNTEAFF. As DNA, the CDR3 is TGTGCCAGCAGCCCCGGGGGGCAGAACACTGAAGCTTTCTTT.

This clonotype has ten or more counts. V and J are TRBV5-5 and TRBJ2-2; D unclear. Per the germline V gene, CDR1 is SGHKS and CDR2 is YYEKEE (reference sequence). CDR3 length: 16 amino acids. The germline V and J ends were trimmed by 5 bases and 0 bases, with 14 bases remaining between them. This CDR3 reads CASRYAPLANTGELFF. In DNA form, the CDR3 reads TGTGCCAGCAGATATGCCCCCCTCGCGAACACCGGGGAGCTGTTTTTT.